The TCR beta chain under discussion was sequenced for a study of cytomegalovirus exposure and HLA in healthy donors. Study outcomes and limitations: First-cohort TCR clusters tended to co-occur in the roughly 130 validation repertoires, a later analysis found. Reports credit the classifier with highly specific, highly sensitive diagnosis of cytomegalovirus status. Among TCR beta chains, those listed as cytomegalovirus-associated numbered over 150.

The V gene's germline CDR1 is MNHEY and CDR2 SVGAGI. The CDR3 is made up of 13 amino acids. V lost 5 bases to trimming and J lost 3 bases, with 10 bases between them. A remark on this clone: Its specificity is not known.

Clones were sequenced by immunoSEQ multiplex PCR, and TCRdb holds only the in-frame ones, with some missing. This sample has roughly 130,000 clones; 80% to 90% occur once, and the top ten carry 1.4% to 1.5%. The specimen was PBMCs. The TCR comes from a woman younger than 45 in good health and CMV-seronegative. The chain employs TRBV6-5 and TRBJ1-1; the D gene is possibly TRBD1 (6 bases). The CDR3 here is CASSRTGYTEAFF. The CDR3, as DNA: TGTGCCAGCAGTCGAACAGGGTACACTGAAGCTTTCTTT.